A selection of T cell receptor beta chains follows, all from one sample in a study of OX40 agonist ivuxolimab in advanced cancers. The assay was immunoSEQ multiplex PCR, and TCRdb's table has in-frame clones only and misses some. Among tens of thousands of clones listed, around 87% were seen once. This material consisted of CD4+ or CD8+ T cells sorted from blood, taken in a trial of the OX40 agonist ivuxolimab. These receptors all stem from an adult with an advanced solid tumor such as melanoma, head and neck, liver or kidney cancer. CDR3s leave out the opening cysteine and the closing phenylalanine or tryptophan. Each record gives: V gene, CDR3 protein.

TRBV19	ASSKGPDREGTEAF
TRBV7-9	ASSLGARGQGDPNEQF
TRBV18	ASSQDRFNQPQH
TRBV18	ASSSSGGTEAF
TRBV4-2	ASSQVSGGNTGELF
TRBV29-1	SAQGGAGGPSKNIQY
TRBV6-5	ASRTQGAGEKLF
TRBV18	ASSPLSQLVGDEQF
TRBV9	ASSHRELAGYEQF
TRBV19	ASSRSSGSPYEQY
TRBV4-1	ASSQEKGDRRKRVF
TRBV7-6	ASSLAQGAEAF
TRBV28	ASSLVTSNQPQH
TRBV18	ASSPPIGNEQF
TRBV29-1	SVREGLGPYEQY
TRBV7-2	ASSRTSGGAGDTQY
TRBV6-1	ASSNSTEAF
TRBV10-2	ASTSNSPLH
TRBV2	ASSENRFNSYEQY
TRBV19	ASSIIGRREPQH
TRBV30	AWSLDIQETQY
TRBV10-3	AISETHRVKWNEKLF
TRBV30	AWGDNSGANVLT
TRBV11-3	ASSLSPKQY
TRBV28	ASSLQTRSSLH
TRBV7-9	ASSPEGLLRKLF
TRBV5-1	ASSPGALSGTDTQY
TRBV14	ASSQGRIPVGELF
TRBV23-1	ASSQYRALAGGPDETQY
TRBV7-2	ASSLVETQY
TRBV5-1	ASSPEDMLSNQPQH
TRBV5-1	ASSPGLAGVDEQY
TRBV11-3	ASSSGRSETQY
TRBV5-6	ASSLRRTYQETQY
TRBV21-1	ASSKERGCTGNTIY
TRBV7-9	ASSQKGAGGDEQY
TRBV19	ASSIKGTYGYT
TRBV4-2	ASSQEVRGPSPAYNEQF
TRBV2	ASSVRLNTEAF
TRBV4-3	ASSETNDADTQY
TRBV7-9	ASSLQQGGGTEAF
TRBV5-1	ASSLFGVRTGGSDYGYT
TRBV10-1	ASSRTANYGYT
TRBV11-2	ASSLAGTVSYEQY
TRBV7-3	ASSFTGRSPLH
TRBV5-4	ASSGWTAASGANVLT
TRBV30	AWSENRAYGYT
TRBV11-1	ASSRRRGVTEAF
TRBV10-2	ASKTTGGSETQY
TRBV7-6	ASSLQETQY
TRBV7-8	ASSLGAISGANVLT
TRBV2	ASKGWPGLNNQPQH
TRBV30	AWSGTASQQY
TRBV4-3	ASSQEGGFTYEQY
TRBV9	ASSPRSSTDTQY
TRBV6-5	ASSSHTEGTEAF
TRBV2	ASSVQGANTGELF
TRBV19	TRCGRRGANYGYT
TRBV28	ASSFDYSPARTGQGAYEQY